Following are 16 T cell receptor beta chains from one sample sequenced in a study of T cells in Graves' hyperthyroidism and ophthalmopathy. Template material for amplifying TCR beta CDR3 regions consisted of RNA transcripts. HTBI primers were used for first-round RT-PCR of the TCR CDR3. TCRdb reanalysed the multiplex PCR reads using MiXCR and keeps one entry per CDR3 protein. The sample holds hundreds of thousands of distinct CDR3 sequences, approximately 15% seen once. Sequencing was performed on blood. The receptors originated from a woman in her late teens or twenties with Graves' hyperthyroidism.

This clonotype has a handful of counts. The rearrangement links TRBV28 to TRBJ1-2; the match to TRBD1 covers 10 bases. CDR3 length: 16 amino acids. CDR1 and CDR2 from the germline V gene are MDHEN and SYDVKM. Trimming at V came to 3 bases and at J to 2 bases, leaving 6 bases not matched to a gene. The CDR3 region is CASSLIGQGGNYGYTF. CDR3 bases: TGTGCCAGCAGTTTGATAGGACAGGGGGGGAACTATGGCTACACCTTC.

This clonotype was detected only a few times. The rearrangement joins TRBV6-5 to TRBJ1-5; D call uncertain. This CDR3 has 14 amino acids. Germline V gives CDR1 MNHEY, CDR2 SVGAGI. Trimming took 2 bases from V and 4 from J, leaving 9 bases between them. The CDR3 region is CASSYRRGNQPQHF. The CDR3 DNA follows: TGTGCCAGCAGTTACCGCCGGGGAAATCAGCCCCAGCATTTT.

This clonotype was found many times. The chain joins TRBV27 to TRBJ2-7; D perhaps matches TRBD2 (6 bases). Germline-derived CDR1 and CDR2 are MNHEY and SMNVEV (reference sequence). The CDR3 is 12 residues long. The V and J ends lost 8 bases and 7 bases respectively, with 15 bases between them. The CDR3 spells CASGLIGREQYF. DNA for the CDR3: TGTGCCAGCGGCCTTATAGGGAGGGAGCAGTACTTC.

CDR3 DNA sequence: TGCAGCGTTGGGGTCCGTTCTGAAGGCTACACCTTC. Translation gives CSVGVRSEGYTF. This sequence joins TRBV29-1 and TRBJ1-2; D is unresolved. This CDR3 is 12 amino acids long. CDR1 is SQVTM and CDR2 is ANQGSEA in the germline V gene. The ends were cut back, 4 bases at V and 8 bases at J, with 14 bases in the middle.

This clonotype was counted a few times. The rearrangement joins TRBV20-1 to TRBJ2-1; D may be TRBD1 (6 bases). The CDR3 consists of 14 residues. CDR1 and CDR2 from the germline V gene are DFQATT and SNEGSKA (reference sequence). Trimming removed 2 bases from V and 6 bases from J, with 14 bases in between. Written as DNA, the CDR3 is TGCAGTGCTAGAAAGATGCAGGGGACCAATGAGCAGTTCTTC. The encoded protein is CSARKMQGTNEQFF.

As regards this clonotype: A read error may produce the germline difference seen at one junction end. The rearrangement uses TRBV6-1 and TRBJ2-1; D remains unclear. Germline V gene lookup returns CDR1 MNHNS and CDR2 SASEGT. This CDR3 is built from 11 residues. DNA for the CDR3: TGTGCCAGCAGCCCAAGGGTGGAGCAGTCCTTC. Translating gives CASSPRVEQSF.

This clonotype was found many times. The V gene is TRBV28, the J gene TRBJ2-5, with D perhaps TRBD2 (7 bases). The CDR3 sequence is 17 residues long. The V gene lost 2 bases and the J gene lost 6 bases, with 22 bases spanning the gap. CDR1 is MDHEN and CDR2 is SYDVKM in the germline V gene. The CDR3 protein is CASSLDIQGLHVKTQYF. Here the CDR3 DNA reads TGTGCCAGCAGTTTAGACATACAGGGACTACACGTTAAGACCCAGTACTTC.

This clonotype appeared many times. This chain connects TRBV7-2 to TRBJ2-7; 8 bases align to TRBD2. The CDR3 sequence is 14 residues long. V lost 5 bases to trimming and J lost 6 bases; unmatched junction nucleotides: 9. Germline V gene sequence: CDR1 SGHTA, CDR2 FQGNSA. The CDR3 region is CASSTWGLVGEQYF. CDR3 DNA: TGTGCCAGCAGCACTTGGGGACTAGTTGGCGAGCAGTACTTC.

This clonotype has at least ten counts. V and J are TRBV28 and TRBJ2-5, with D possibly matching TRBD1 (5 bases). V was shortened by 6 bases and J by 1 base, with 15 bases between the two germline ends. From germline, CDR1 is MDHEN and CDR2 SYDVKM. CDR3 length: 15 residues. CDR3 nucleotide sequence: TGTGCCAGCAGCCCTTCTTGGGGCCCCCAAGAGACCCAGTACTTC. The encoded protein is CASSPSWGPQETQYF.

The sample holds many counts of this clonotype. CDR3 sequence (DNA): TGTGCCAGCATCCCCAATGGGGTAGGGGCCGCAGACGAGCAGTACTTC. Amino acid sequence: CASIPNGVGAADEQYF. V and J are TRBV7-9 and TRBJ2-7; weak D call: TRBD1 (5 bases). The CDR3 is 16 amino acids. Between the trimmed V and J ends, which lost 7 bases and 5 bases, there was a span of 24 bases. Germline CDR1 is SEHNR and CDR2 is FQNEAQ (reference sequence).

The sample holds a few counts of this clonotype. The chain joins TRBV7-3 to TRBJ1-2; D might be TRBD1 (5 bases). Deletions cut 0 bases from V and 4 bases from J, with 12 bases between. Germline V lookup: CDR1 SGHTA, CDR2 FQGTGA. The CDR3 contains 15 residues. CDR3 residues: CASSLTEGQVYGYTF. CDR3 sequence (DNA): TGTGCCAGCAGCTTAACCGAAGGACAAGTCTATGGCTACACCTTC.

This clonotype has more than one count but fewer than ten. The V gene is TRBV15, the J gene TRBJ2-4; 9 bases map to TRBD2. Looked up from germline, CDR1 is LNHNV and CDR2 is YYDKDF (reference sequence). This CDR3 is built from 15 residues. V trimming: 5 bases; J trimming: 7 bases; junction bases outside the gene matches: 9. The CDR3 nucleotides read TGTGCCACCAGCTCGAGCGGGAGGTGGAGGAACATTCAGTACTTC. Amino acids: CATSSSGRWRNIQYF.

This clonotype was observed many times. This sequence joins TRBV12-3 or TRBV12-4 and TRBJ2-3, with 11 bases fitting TRBD2. V shed 3 bases, J shed 7 bases, and the junction held 9 bases outside the gene matches. The CDR3 length is 16 residues. CDR3 loop: CASSFAPGLAVHTQYF. The CDR3 nucleotides are TGTGCCAGCAGTTTCGCCCCGGGACTAGCGGTCCATACGCAGTATTTT.

This clonotype appeared many times. The J gene is TRBJ1-4, the V gene TRBV27, with 7 bases aligning to TRBD1. Germline lookup yields CDR1 MNHEY and CDR2 SMNVEV (reference sequence). Trimming took 1 base from V and 3 from J; bases not matched to a gene: 2. The CDR3 extends over 15 amino acids. CDR3 DNA: TGTGCCAGCAGTTTATGGGGACAGCCTAATGAAAAACTGTTTTTT. It translates to CASSLWGQPNEKLFF.

This clonotype showed up just a few times. This sequence joins TRBV7-2 and TRBJ2-5; 9 nucleotides align to TRBD1. Trimming cost V 3 bases and J 11 bases; bases outside gene matches: 7. The germline gives CDR1 SGHTA, CDR2 FQGNSA. The CDR3 covers 13 residues. CDR3 in amino acids: CASSFDGTGSQYF. In DNA form, the CDR3 reads TGTGCCAGCAGCTTCGATGGGACAGGGTCTCAGTACTTC. Variable domain in full (rest from reference TRBV7-2 and TRBJ2-5): GAGVSQSPSNKVTEKGKDVELRCDPISGHTALYWYRQSLGQGLEFLIYFQGNSAPDKSGLPSDRFSAERTGGSVSTLTIQRTQQEDSAVYLCASSFDGTGSQYFGPGTRLLVL.

This clonotype was seen a handful of times. The gene calls are TRBV27 and TRBJ2-1; 8 bases line up with TRBD2. Germline CDR1 is MNHEY and CDR2 is SMNVEV (reference sequence). V gave up 4 bases and J gave up 1 base; unmatched junction bases: 3. The CDR3 spans 15 residues. CDR3 in DNA: TGTGCCAGCAGTTCGCCTAGCGGGTCCTACAATGAGCAGTTCTTC. Translating gives CASSSPSGSYNEQFF.